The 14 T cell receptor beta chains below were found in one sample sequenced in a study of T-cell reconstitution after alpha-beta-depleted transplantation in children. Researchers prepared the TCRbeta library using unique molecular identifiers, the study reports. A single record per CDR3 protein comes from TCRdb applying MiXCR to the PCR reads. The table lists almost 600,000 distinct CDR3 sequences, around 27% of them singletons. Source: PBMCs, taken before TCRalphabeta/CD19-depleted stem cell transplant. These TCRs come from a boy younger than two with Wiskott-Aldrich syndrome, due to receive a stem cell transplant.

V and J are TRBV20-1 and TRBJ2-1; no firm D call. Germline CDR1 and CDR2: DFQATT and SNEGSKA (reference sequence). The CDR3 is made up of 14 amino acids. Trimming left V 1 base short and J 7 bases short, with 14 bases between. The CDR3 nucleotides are TGCAGTGCTAGAGCGTCCCTAGGTCAAAATGAGCAGTTCTTC. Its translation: CSARASLGQNEQFF.

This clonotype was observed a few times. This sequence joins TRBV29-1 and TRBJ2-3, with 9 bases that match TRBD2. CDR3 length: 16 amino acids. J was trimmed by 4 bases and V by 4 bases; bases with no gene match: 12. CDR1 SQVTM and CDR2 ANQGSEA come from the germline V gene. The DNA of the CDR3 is TGCAGCGTTGGAGACCTTGGACTAGCGAGTGCAGATACGCAGTATTTT. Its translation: CSVGDLGLASADTQYF.

Here the CDR3 DNA reads TGTGCCAGCAGTTACTTTTCCCAGGGGATTGCGGGCGGGGAGCTGTTTTTT. Encoded protein: CASSYFSQGIAGGELFF. The genes are TRBV6-5 and TRBJ2-2, with a weak D call TRBD1 (6 bases). Between the trimmed V and J ends, which lost 1 base and 7 bases, there was a span of 19 bases. From germline, CDR1 is MNHEY and CDR2 SVGAGI. The CDR3 runs 17 residues.

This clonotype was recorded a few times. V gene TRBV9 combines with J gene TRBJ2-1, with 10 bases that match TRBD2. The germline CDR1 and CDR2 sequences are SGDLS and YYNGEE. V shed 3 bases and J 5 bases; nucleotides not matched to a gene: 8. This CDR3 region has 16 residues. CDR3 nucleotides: TGTGCCAGCAGCGATACTAGCGGGACCATACACAATGAGCAGTTCTTC. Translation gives CASSDTSGTIHNEQFF.

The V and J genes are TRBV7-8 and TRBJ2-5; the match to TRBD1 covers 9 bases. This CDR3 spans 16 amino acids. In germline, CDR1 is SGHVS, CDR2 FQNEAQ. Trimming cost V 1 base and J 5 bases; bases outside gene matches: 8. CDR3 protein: CASSLDGTGFLETQYF. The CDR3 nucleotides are TGTGCCAGCAGCTTAGACGGGACAGGGTTTCTGGAGACCCAGTACTTC.

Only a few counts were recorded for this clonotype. CDR3 loop: CASTMGLVAYNEQFF. The DNA for the CDR3 is TGTGCCAGCACTATGGGACTAGTTGCCTACAATGAGCAGTTCTTC. The chain joins TRBV2 to TRBJ2-1; 8 bases map to TRBD2. The germline V gene has CDR1 SNHLY and CDR2 FYNNEI. The CDR3 contains 15 residues. V was pared by 7 bases and J by 2 bases, with 7 bases of the junction left unmatched.

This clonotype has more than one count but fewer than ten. The CDR3 loop is CASSLAGGPGGELFF. CDR3 nucleotides: TGTGCCAGCAGCTTAGCGGGAGGGCCTGGAGGGGAGCTGTTTTTT. The chain combines TRBV7-8 with TRBJ2-2; 7 nucleotides agree with TRBD2. Germline CDR1 SGHVS, CDR2 FQNEAQ. After removal of 0 bases from V and 8 bases from J, the junction contained 6 bases not matched to a gene. The CDR3 is 15 residues long.

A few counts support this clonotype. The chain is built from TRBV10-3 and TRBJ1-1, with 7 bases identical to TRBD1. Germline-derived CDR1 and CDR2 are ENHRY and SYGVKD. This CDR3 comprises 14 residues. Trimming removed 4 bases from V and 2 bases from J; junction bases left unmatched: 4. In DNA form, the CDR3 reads TGTGCCATCAGTGCGGGACAGTCTAACACTGAAGCTTTCTTT. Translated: CAISAGQSNTEAFF.

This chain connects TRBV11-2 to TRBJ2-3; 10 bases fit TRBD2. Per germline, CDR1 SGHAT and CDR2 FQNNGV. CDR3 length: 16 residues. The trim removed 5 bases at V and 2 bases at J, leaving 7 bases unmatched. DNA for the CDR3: TGTGCCAGCAGCCCTAGGAGCGGGGGGGACACAGATACGCAGTATTTT. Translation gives CASSPRSGGDTDTQYF.

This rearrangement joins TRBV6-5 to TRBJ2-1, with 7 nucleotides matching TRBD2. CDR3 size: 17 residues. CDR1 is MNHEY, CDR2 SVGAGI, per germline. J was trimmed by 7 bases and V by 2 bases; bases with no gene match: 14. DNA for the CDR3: TGTGCCAGCAGTTACACCGCCTATGGCGGGAGTAAGAATGAGCAGTTCTTC. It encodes CASSYTAYGGSKNEQFF.

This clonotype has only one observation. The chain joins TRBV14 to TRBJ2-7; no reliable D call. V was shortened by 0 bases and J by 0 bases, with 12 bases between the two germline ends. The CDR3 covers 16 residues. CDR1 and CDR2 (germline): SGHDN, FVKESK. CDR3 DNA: TGTGCCAGCAGCCAAGAAGTCCGGCGTCACTCCTACGAGCAGTACTTC. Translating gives CASSQEVRRHSYEQYF.

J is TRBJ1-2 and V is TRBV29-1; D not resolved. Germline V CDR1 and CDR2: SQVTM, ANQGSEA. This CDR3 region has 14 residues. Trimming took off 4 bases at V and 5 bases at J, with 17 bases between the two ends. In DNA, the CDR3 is TGCAGCGTTGTCGACGGCTCATCGTGGTATGGCTACACCTTC. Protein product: CSVVDGSSWYGYTF.

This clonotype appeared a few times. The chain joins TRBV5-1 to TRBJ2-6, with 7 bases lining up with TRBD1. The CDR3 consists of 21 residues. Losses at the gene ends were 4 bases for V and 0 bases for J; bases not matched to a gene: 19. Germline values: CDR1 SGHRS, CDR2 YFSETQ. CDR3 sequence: CASSPDLVGRGILSGANVLTF. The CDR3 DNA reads TGCGCCAGCAGCCCGGACTTAGTAGGCAGGGGGATCCTCTCTGGGGCCAACGTCCTGACTTTC.

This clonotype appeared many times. In DNA, the CDR3 is TGCGCCAGCAGCATGGGAGGGGGCAACATTCAGTACTTC. Translated, it gives CASSMGGGNIQYF. This rearrangement joins TRBV5-1 to TRBJ2-4; possibly TRBD1 or TRBD2 for D (7 bases each). Deletions cut 4 bases from V and 7 bases from J, with 12 bases between. This CDR3 has 13 amino acids. Germline assignment: CDR1 SGHRS and CDR2 YFSETQ. The full variable domain, rest sourced from reference TRBV5-1 and TRBJ2-4, is KAGVTQTPRYLIKTRGQQVTLSCSPISGHRSVSWYQQTPGQGLQFLFEYFSETQRNKGNFPGRFSGRQFSNSRSEMNVSTLELGDSALYLCASSMGGGNIQYFGAGTRLSVL.